This T cell receptor (beta chain) was recorded in a study of blood T cell repertoires in COVID-19. Study-wide background: Spain, Italy and the United States supplied samples that represented acute and convalescent COVID-19. T cells, B-cell-depleted T cells, or PBMCs provided the cDNA or gDNA that served as material.

V was cut by 3 bases and J by 10 bases, with 15 bases left in between. CDR1 and CDR2 from the germline V gene are MNHEY and SVGAGI. The CDR3 runs 13 residues. Per the original methods: Amplifying reference gene primers gave estimates of nucleated cell counts. Some clones are missing from TCRdb's copy, which holds only in-frame ones; the method was immunoSEQ multiplex PCR. Clone size and the V and J calls come from that table; the DNA yielded D and trimming. The table has approximately 210,000 clones, 86% seen once. The chain is built from TRBV6-5 and TRBJ1-1; D is ambiguous. The sequence derives from a woman aged 70-85 years with acute or convalescent COVID-19. Specimen: peripheral blood. CDR3 sequence: CASSYLSGIGAFF. The CDR3 DNA is TGTGCCAGCAGTTATCTTTCGGGGATCGGAGCTTTCTTT.